These 24 T cell receptor gamma chains originate from one sample sequenced in a study of Vδ1+ human thymocytes. Study observations and caveats: Thymic TRG and TRD repertoires appeared highly polyclonal, with Gaussian CDR3 length distributions.

The template was reverse-transcribed extracted RNA. CDR3 amplicons came from multiplex PCR with pooled V-gene forward and constant-region reverse primers. TCRdb re-called the multiplex PCR reads with CATT. The repertoire holds around 11,000 gamma-chain clones, with about 40% as singletons. No antigen has been assigned to these receptors. The sample was Vdelta1+ gamma-delta thymocytes from the thymus. The subset here: FACS-sorted CD3+ TCRalphabeta- TCRVdelta1+ TCRVdelta2- thymocytes. All receptors derive from a boy younger than two who had congenital heart surgery.

J gene TRGJP1 was identified, but the V gene was not called. CDR3 size: 14 residues. The CDR3 protein is CALCENTTGWFKIF. CDR3 bases: TGTGCCTTGTGTGAGAATACCACTGGTTGGTTCAAGATATTT.

No J gene was called, and the V gene is TRGV5. The CDR3 loop spans 11 amino acids. CDR1 is VINAFY, CDR2 YDVSNSKD, per germline. The CDR3 sequence is CATWDWKIKLF. CDR3 DNA: TGTGCCACCTGGGATTGGAAAATTAAACTCTTT.

This chain connects TRGV3 to TRGJP2. The J gene is absent in TCRdb and was assigned here via DNA matching to germline. V lost 0 bases to trimming and J lost 11 bases; unmatched junction nucleotides: 6. The CDR3 is 13 amino acids. Germline loops: CDR1 VTNTFY, CDR2 YDVSTARD (reference sequence). CDR3 bases: TGTGCCACCTGGGACAGGCTGTGGTGGATCAAGACGTTT. The encoded protein is CATWDRLWWIKTF.

The chain employs TRGV3 and TRGJP2. The J gene comes from matching the DNA to germline here; TCRdb lacks it. Germline CDR1 and CDR2: VTNTFY and YDVSTARD (reference sequence). With V trimmed by 0 bases and J by 2 bases, 9 bases remained unmatched. This CDR3 is 17 amino acids long. The CDR3 DNA sequence: TGTGCCACCTGGGACAGGCGGCCTCTGAGTAGTGATTGGATCAAGACGTTT. Protein sequence: CATWDRRPLSSDWIKTF.

As to this clone: Other DNA sequences within the sample encode an identical CDR3. V and J are TRGV2 and TRGJ1 or TRGJ2. Here the J gene came from matching the DNA to germline, since TCRdb omits it. Germline CDR1 and CDR2: EGSNGY and YDSYNSKV. This CDR3 comprises 13 residues. V was pared by 0 bases and J by 5 bases, with 4 bases of the junction left unmatched. The DNA of the CDR3 is TGTGCCACCTGGGACGGGCCTCATTATAAGAAACTCTTT. Translating gives CATWDGPHYKKLF.

This chain links TRGV9 with TRGJ1 or TRGJ2. Trimming at V came to 10 bases and at J to 8 bases, leaving 5 bases not matched to a gene. The CDR3 sequence is 9 residues long. Germline V CDR1 and CDR2: GITISATS, ISYDGTV (reference sequence). The chain's CDR3 is CAFLDKKLF. CDR3 in DNA: TGTGCCTTTCTGGATAAGAAACTCTTT.

This clone was picked up a small number of times. The chain recombines TRGV9 with TRGJ1 or TRGJ2. The CDR3 consists of 13 residues. J was trimmed by 6 bases and V by 5 bases; bases with no gene match: 10. CDR1 GITISATS and CDR2 ISYDGTV come from the germline V gene (reference sequence). CDR3 in amino acids: CALWAPRGYKKLF. In DNA form, the CDR3 reads TGTGCCTTGTGGGCTCCGAGAGGTTATAAGAAACTCTTT.

This clone has only a few counts. This sample includes further DNA sequences coding for the same CDR3. The genes are TRGV4 and TRGJ1 or TRGJ2. CDR1 EGSTGY and CDR2 YDSYTSSV come from the germline V gene. The V and J ends lost 3 bases and 3 bases, in that order; junction bases with no gene match: 2. CDR3 length: 12 amino acids. As DNA, the CDR3 is TGTGCCACCTGGGATCGTTATTATAAGAAACTCTTT. It yields the protein CATWDRYYKKLF.

This clone turned up a few times. The chain uses TRGV9 and TRGJ1 or TRGJ2. Trimming took 2 bases from V and 6 from J; bases not matched to a gene: 13. Germline V gives CDR1 GITISATS, CDR2 ISYDGTV (reference sequence). This CDR3 is 15 amino acids long. As DNA, the CDR3 is TGTGCCTTGTGGGAGGACTCCTCACCGTGTTATAAGAAACTCTTT. It codes for CALWEDSSPCYKKLF.

This clone occurred a few times. The chain combines TRGV4 with TRGJ1 or TRGJ2. The V segment lost 2 bases and the J segment 3 bases; nucleotides outside the gene matches: 4. The CDR3 sequence is 13 residues long. Germline lookup yields CDR1 EGSTGY and CDR2 YDSYTSSV. CDR3 sequence reads: CATWDVGYYKKLF. The CDR3 DNA sequence: TGTGCCACCTGGGATGTCGGTTATTATAAGAAACTCTTT.

This chain uses TRGV4 with TRGJ1 or TRGJ2. Germline matching of the DNA provided the J gene here, since TCRdb leaves it blank. This CDR3 spans 13 amino acids. V lost 5 bases, J lost 3 bases, and 7 bases stayed unmatched. The V gene's germline CDR1 is EGSTGY and CDR2 YDSYTSSV. The CDR3 reads CATWGRVYYKKLF. The CDR3 DNA reads TGTGCCACCTGGGGGAGGGTTTATTATAAGAAACTCTTT.

No V gene call is available, although the J gene is TRGJP2. This CDR3 spans 13 amino acids. The CDR3 coding sequence is TGTGCCACCTGGGACCCGGAAGATTGGATCAAGACGTTT. Protein sequence: CATWDPEDWIKTF.

This clone showed up just a few times. This sequence joins TRGV9 and TRGJ1 or TRGJ2. Germline V CDR1 and CDR2: GITISATS, ISYDGTV (reference sequence). V shed 12 bases, J shed 8 bases, and the junction held 13 bases outside the gene matches. This CDR3 contains 11 residues. The CDR3 sequence: CAGWETNKKLF. CDR3 nucleotides: TGTGCCGGGTGGGAGACCAATAAGAAACTCTTT.

The V call is TRGV9, the J call TRGJ1 or TRGJ2. Trimming removed 5 bases from V and 12 bases from J; junction bases left unmatched: 4. The CDR3 consists of 9 residues. Looked up from germline, CDR1 is GITISATS and CDR2 is ISYDGTV (reference sequence). CDR3 DNA: TGTGCCTTGTGGGCGAGGAAACTCTTT. Translated: CALWARKLF.

The gene calls are TRGV5 and TRGJ1 or TRGJ2. The J gene, not given by TCRdb, was assigned here from a germline match of the nucleotide sequence. The CDR3 is 16 amino acids. J was trimmed by 3 bases and V by 0 bases; bases with no gene match: 11. The germline CDR1 and CDR2 sequences are VINAFY and YDVSNSKD. CDR3 protein: CATWDRQVKAYYKKLF. The CDR3 bases are TGTGCCACCTGGGACAGGCAAGTTAAGGCTTATTATAAGAAACTCTTT.

This clone has only a few counts. The chain joins TRGV2 to TRGJ1 or TRGJ2. J lost 10 bases, V lost 0 bases, and 3 bases had no gene match. CDR3 size: 11 residues. The germline V gene has CDR1 EGSNGY and CDR2 YDSYNSKV. The CDR3 region has the DNA TGTGCCACCTGGGACGGGCTCAAGAAACTCTTT. It specifies CATWDGLKKLF.

This clone occurred a few times. V is TRGV3 and J is TRGJP2. Here the J gene came from matching the DNA to germline, since TCRdb omits it. The ends lost 0 bases at V and 3 bases at J; junction bases unmatched: 7. CDR1 is VTNTFY and CDR2 is YDVSTARD in the germline V gene (reference sequence). The CDR3 is 16 residues long. The CDR3 loop reads CATWDREAGSDWIKTF. DNA of the CDR3: TGTGCCACCTGGGACAGGGAAGCTGGTAGTGATTGGATCAAGACGTTT.

This clone was seen only a few times. V is TRGV8 and J is TRGJ1 or TRGJ2. V gave up 1 base and J gave up 2 bases; unmatched junction bases: 2. Per germline, CDR1 VENAVY and CDR2 YDSYNSRV. The CDR3 contains 13 residues. CDR3 DNA sequence: TGTGCCACCTGGGATAGACATTATTATAAGAAACTCTTT. It codes for CATWDRHYYKKLF.

The chain couples TRGV3 to TRGJ1 or TRGJ2. No J segment appears in TCRdb, so it was assigned here by matching the sequence to germline. This CDR3 contains 17 residues. V lost 0 bases, J lost 2 bases, and 13 bases stayed unmatched. CDR1 and CDR2 from the germline V gene are VTNTFY and YDVSTARD (reference sequence). The CDR3 DNA sequence: TGTGCCACCTGGGACAGGCCATCATACCGATATTATTATAAGAAACTCTTT. Translated: CATWDRPSYRYYYKKLF.

V gene TRGV4 combines with J gene TRGJ1 or TRGJ2. The J gene, missing from TCRdb, was assigned here through DNA to germline matching. In germline, CDR1 is EGSTGY, CDR2 YDSYTSSV. The J segment lost 0 bases and the V segment lost 0 bases, leaving 11 bases of the junction unmatched. The CDR3 covers 17 residues. The CDR3 reads CATWDGPTPLNYYKKLF. The CDR3 nucleotides read TGTGCCACCTGGGATGGGCCTACACCATTGAATTATTATAAGAAACTCTTT.

The chain couples TRGV9 to TRGJ1 or TRGJ2. This CDR3 is 10 amino acids long. J gave up 12 bases and V 0 bases, and 2 bases lay outside the gene matches. Germline assignment: CDR1 GITISATS and CDR2 ISYDGTV (reference sequence). The CDR3 nucleotides are TGTGCCTTGTGGGAGGTGGGGAAACTCTTT. Translating it yields CALWEVGKLF.

This clone was detected only once. Other DNA variants within this sample encode the same CDR3. The chain employs TRGV5 and TRGJ1 or TRGJ2. TCRdb does not report a J gene; here it was assigned by matching the DNA to germline references. Germline-derived CDR1 and CDR2 are VINAFY and YDVSNSKD. V gave up 4 bases and J gave up 7 bases; unmatched junction bases: 7. This CDR3 is built from 12 residues. CDR3 amino acids: CATWDRGYKKLF. CDR3 sequence (DNA): TGTGCCACCTGGGATAGGGGGTATAAGAAACTCTTT.

This chain connects TRGV4 to TRGJP2. No J gene was available from TCRdb, and it was assigned here by a germline match of the DNA. Germline CDR1 is EGSTGY and CDR2 is YDSYTSSV. The CDR3 contains 13 residues. Trimming removed 4 bases from V and 4 bases from J; junction bases left unmatched: 3. The CDR3 protein is CATWDDSDWIKTF. Here the CDR3 DNA reads TGTGCCACCTGGGACGATAGTGATTGGATCAAGACGTTT.

The V and J genes are TRGV5 and TRGJ1 or TRGJ2. No J gene was available from TCRdb, and it was assigned here by a germline match of the DNA. CDR3 length: 10 amino acids. Germline V gives CDR1 VINAFY, CDR2 YDVSNSKD. Losses at the gene ends were 4 bases for V and 7 bases for J; bases not matched to a gene: 1. DNA for the CDR3: TGTGCCACCTGGGAATATAAGAAACTCTTT. Protein sequence: CATWEYKKLF.